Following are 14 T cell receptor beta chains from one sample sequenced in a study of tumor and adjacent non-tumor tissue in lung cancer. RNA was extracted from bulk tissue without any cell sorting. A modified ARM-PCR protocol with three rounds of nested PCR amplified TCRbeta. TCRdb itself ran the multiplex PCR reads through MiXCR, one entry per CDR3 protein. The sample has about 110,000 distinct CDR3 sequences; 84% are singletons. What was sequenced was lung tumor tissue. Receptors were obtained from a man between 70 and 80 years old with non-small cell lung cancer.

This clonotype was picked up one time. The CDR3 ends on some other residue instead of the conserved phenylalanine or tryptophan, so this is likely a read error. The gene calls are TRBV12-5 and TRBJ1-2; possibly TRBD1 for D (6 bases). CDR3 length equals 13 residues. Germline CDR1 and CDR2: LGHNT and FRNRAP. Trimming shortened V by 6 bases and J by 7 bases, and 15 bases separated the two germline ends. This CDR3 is CASGSTDRSGYTL. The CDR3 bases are TGTGCTAGTGGCAGCACTGACAGGAGTGGCTACACCCTC.

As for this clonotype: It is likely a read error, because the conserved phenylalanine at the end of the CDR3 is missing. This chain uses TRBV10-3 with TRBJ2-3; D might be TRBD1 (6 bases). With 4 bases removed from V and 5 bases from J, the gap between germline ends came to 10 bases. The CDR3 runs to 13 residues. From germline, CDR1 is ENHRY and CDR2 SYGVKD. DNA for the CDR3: TGTGCCATCAGTGCAAGGGACATAGATACGCAGTATTTA. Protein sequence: CAISARDIDTQYL.

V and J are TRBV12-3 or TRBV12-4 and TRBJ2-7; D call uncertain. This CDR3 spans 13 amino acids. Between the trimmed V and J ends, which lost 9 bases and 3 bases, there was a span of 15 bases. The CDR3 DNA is TGTGCCAGTAGTCCCCCGTACTACTACGAGCAGTACTTC. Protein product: CASSPPYYYEQYF.

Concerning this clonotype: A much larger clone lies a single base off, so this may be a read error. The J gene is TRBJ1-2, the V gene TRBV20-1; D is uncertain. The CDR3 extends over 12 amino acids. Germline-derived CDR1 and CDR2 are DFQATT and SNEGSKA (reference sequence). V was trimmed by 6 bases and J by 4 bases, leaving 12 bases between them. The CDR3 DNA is TGCAGTGCCCACAGAACTTTCTATGGCTACACCTTC. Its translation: CSAHRTFYGYTF.

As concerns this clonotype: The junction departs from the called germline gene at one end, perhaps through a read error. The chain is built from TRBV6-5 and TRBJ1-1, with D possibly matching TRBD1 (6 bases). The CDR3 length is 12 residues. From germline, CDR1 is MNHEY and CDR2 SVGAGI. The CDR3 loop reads CTSSDRNIEAYF. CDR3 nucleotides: TGTACCAGCAGTGACAGGAACATTGAAGCTTACTTT.

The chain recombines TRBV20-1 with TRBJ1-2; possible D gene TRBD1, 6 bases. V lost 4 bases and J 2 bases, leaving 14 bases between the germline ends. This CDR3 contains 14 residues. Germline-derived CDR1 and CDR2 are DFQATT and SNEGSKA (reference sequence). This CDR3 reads CSATKGGGNYGYTF. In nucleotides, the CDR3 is TGCAGTGCTACTAAAGGGGGGGGCAACTATGGCTACACCTTC.

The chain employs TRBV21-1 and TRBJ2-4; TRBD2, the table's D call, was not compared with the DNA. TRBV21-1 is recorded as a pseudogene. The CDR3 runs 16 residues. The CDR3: CASSKETSRGKNIQYF. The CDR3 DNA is TGTGCCAGCAGCAAAGAAACTAGCCGTGGCAAAAATATTCAGTACTTC.

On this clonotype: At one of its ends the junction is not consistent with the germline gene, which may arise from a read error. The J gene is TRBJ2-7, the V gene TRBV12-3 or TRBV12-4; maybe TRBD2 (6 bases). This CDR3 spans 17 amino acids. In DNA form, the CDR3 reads TGTGCCAGAAGTTTTCGGCTAGCGACAGCGAGCTCCTACGAGCAGTACTTC. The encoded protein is CARSFRLATASSYEQYF.

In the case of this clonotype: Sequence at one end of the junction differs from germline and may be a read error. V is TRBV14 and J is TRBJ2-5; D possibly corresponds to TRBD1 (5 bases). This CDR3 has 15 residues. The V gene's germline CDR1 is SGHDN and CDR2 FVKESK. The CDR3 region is CASNQSPDRGETQYF. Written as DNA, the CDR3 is TGTGCCAGCAACCAATCCCCTGATAGGGGTGAGACCCAGTACTTC.

The CDR3 protein is CANIRDKTTNEKLFF. Here the CDR3 DNA reads TGCGCCAACATACGGGACAAAACAACTAATGAAAAACTGTTTTTT. The chain is built from TRBV4-1 and TRBJ1-4; D might be TRBD1 (6 bases). Per the germline V gene, CDR1 is MGHRA and CDR2 is YSYEKL. Trimming removed 10 bases at V and 0 bases at J, with 15 bases between. The CDR3 spans 15 residues.

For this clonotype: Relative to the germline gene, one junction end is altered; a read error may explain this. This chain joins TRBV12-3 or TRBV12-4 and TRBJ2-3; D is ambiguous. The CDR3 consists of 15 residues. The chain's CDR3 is CANNLTTVGTDTHYF. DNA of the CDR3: TGTGCCAACAATTTAACAACGGTAGGCACAGATACGCATTATTTT.

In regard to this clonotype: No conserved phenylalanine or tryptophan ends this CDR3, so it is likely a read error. CDR3 nucleotide sequence: TGTGCCATTAGCTTGGGTGGCACTGTTGGGACCCAGTACCTC. It translates to CAISLGGTVGTQYL. The gene calls are TRBV5-4 and TRBJ2-5; no clear D gene. Germline assignment: CDR1 SGHNT and CDR2 YYREEE (reference sequence). This CDR3 spans 14 amino acids. Trimming took 9 bases from V and 7 from J, leaving 22 bases between them.

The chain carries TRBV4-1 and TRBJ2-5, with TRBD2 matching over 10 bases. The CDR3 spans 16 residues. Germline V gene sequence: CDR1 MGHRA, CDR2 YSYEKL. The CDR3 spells CVSSRLGLANQETQYF. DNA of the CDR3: TGCGTTAGCAGCCGCCTGGGACTAGCGAATCAAGAGACCCAGTACTTC.

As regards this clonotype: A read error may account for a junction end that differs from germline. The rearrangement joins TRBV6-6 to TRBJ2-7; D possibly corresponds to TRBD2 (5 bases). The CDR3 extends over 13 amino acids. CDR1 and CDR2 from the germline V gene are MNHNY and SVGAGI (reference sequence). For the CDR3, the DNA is TGTGCCAGGAGTTACTTACGGGACTACGAGCAGTACTTC. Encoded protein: CARSYLRDYEQYF.